This is a list of T cell receptor beta chains from one sample in a study of blood T cell repertoires in COVID-19. Produced via immunoSEQ multiplex PCR; TCRdb's table is partial and in-frame only. The sample comprises about 150,000 clones, approximately 80% of which are singletons, and nearly 10% rests with the top ten. The sequencing input was peripheral blood. The receptors were sampled from a woman between 50 and 59 years old with acute or convalescent COVID-19. Each CDR3 is given with its conserved first and last residue. Fields, in order: J gene, D gene, V gene, clone size, CDR3 protein, CDR3 DNA. The D gene is left open where the match is weak. Only part of the rows carry a size: once, few, many, or a class if the clone is expanded.

TRBJ1-1 NA TRBV5-1 NA CASSLDPAGVYTEAFF TGCGCCAGCAGCTTGGACCCCGCAGGCGTCTACACTGAAGCTTTCTTT
TRBJ1-2 NA TRBV19 NA CASQGWDYGYTF TGTGCCAGTCAGGGTTGGGACTATGGCTACACCTTC
TRBJ1-6 TRBD1 TRBV5-4 once CASSVQGLSNSPLHF TGTGCCAGCAGCGTACAGGGGTTAAGCAATTCACCCCTCCACTTT
TRBJ2-5 TRBD2 TRBV6-4 NA CASSDMRREGVKETQYF TGTGCCAGCAGTGACATGCGGCGGGAGGGAGTCAAAGAGACCCAGTACTTC
TRBJ2-5 TRBD2 TRBV5-8 NA CASSRDTIGGGRGETQYF TGTGCCAGCAGCCGCGACACCATTGGCGGGGGGCGCGGGGAGACCCAGTACTTC
TRBJ2-7 TRBD1 TRBV29-1 NA CSVARTGPPYEQYF TGCAGCGTTGCCCGGACAGGGCCCCCCTACGAGCAGTACTTC
TRBJ2-7 TRBD1 TRBV18 NA CASSPDRGVDEQYF TGTGCCAGCTCACCAGACAGGGGAGTCGACGAGCAGTACTTC
TRBJ2-2 TRBD2 TRBV19 NA CASSPRSIVGRAGELFF TGTGCCAGTAGTCCTCGTTCAATCGTGGGGAGGGCCGGGGAGCTGTTTTTT
TRBJ1-6 TRBD1 TRBV3-1/TRBV3-2 NA CASSPMEAGGTPLHF TGTGCCAGCAGCCCCATGGAGGCAGGGGGTACACCCCTCCACTTT
TRBJ2-1 NA TRBV7-2 few CASSYPGTKIEQFF TGTGCCAGCTCCTACCCCGGGACAAAAATTGAGCAGTTCTTC
TRBJ1-1 NA TRBV7-2 few CASSLPVGGSPNTEAFF TGTGCCAGCAGCTTACCCGTCGGGGGGTCACCGAACACTGAAGCTTTCTTT
TRBJ2-2 TRBD2 TRBV7-2 NA CASSPSGVNTGELFF TGTGCCAGCAGCCCTAGCGGGGTTAACACCGGGGAGCTGTTTTTT
TRBJ2-7 TRBD2 TRBV3-1/TRBV3-2 NA CASSFDRGGEQYF TGTGCCAGCAGCTTCGATCGGGGGGGCGAGCAGTACTTC
TRBJ1-2 TRBD1 TRBV7-2 NA CASSLRQGGGYTF TGTGCCAGCAGCCTACGACAGGGGGGTGGCTACACCTTC
TRBJ1-1 NA TRBV9 NA CASSTQANTEAFF TGTGCCAGCAGCACACAGGCGAACACTGAAGCTTTCTTT
TRBJ1-1 NA TRBV27 NA CASSTPLRRSNTEAFF TGTGCCAGCAGTACCCCGCTCAGGCGCTCGAACACTGAAGCTTTCTTT
TRBJ2-5 TRBD2 TRBV25-1 NA CASSLGLAEGETQYF TGTGCCAGCAGCCTAGGACTAGCGGAGGGAGAGACCCAGTACTTC
TRBJ2-5 TRBD1 TRBV4-3 NA CASSQAGGQETQYF TGCGCCAGCAGCCAAGCAGGGGGACAAGAGACCCAGTACTTC
TRBJ2-2 NA TRBV7-2 NA CASSGRNTGELFF TGTGCCAGTTCCGGGAGGAACACCGGGGAGCTGTTTTTT
TRBJ1-3 NA TRBV9 NA CASSVGHSSGNTIYF TGTGCCAGCAGCGTAGGACACTCCTCTGGAAACACCATATATTTT
TRBJ2-1 TRBD2 TRBV5-1 few CASSSGLAGVNEQFF TGCGCCAGCAGCTCGGGACTAGCGGGAGTAAATGAGCAGTTCTTC
TRBJ2-1 NA TRBV6-5 few CASSNTGWGFF TGTGCCAGCAGTAATACAGGGTGGGGGTTCTTC
TRBJ2-2 NA TRBV4-3 NA CASSQEPTGRRNTGELFF TGCGCCAGCAGCCAAGAACCGACAGGGAGGCGAAACACCGGGGAGCTGTTTTTT
TRBJ2-7 TRBD1 TRBV2 NA CASNTGGSYEQYF TGTGCCAGCAACACAGGGGGATCCTACGAGCAGTACTTC
TRBJ2-1 TRBD1 TRBV6-2/TRBV6-3 NA CASSRGQVYEQFF TGTGCCAGCAGCCGAGGACAGGTGTATGAGCAGTTCTTC
TRBJ2-5 TRBD1 TRBV7-2 NA CASSQDRGYGTQYF TGTGCCAGCAGCCAAGACAGGGGGTATGGGACCCAGTACTTC
TRBJ2-5 TRBD2 TRBV7-9 NA CASSSPRTGGYKTQYF TGTGCCAGCAGCTCCCCGCGGACGGGGGGGTACAAGACCCAGTACTTC
TRBJ1-3 NA TRBV4-3 NA CASSQDSRVGNTIYF TGCGCCAGCAGCCAAGATTCCAGGGTTGGAAACACCATATATTTT
TRBJ1-1 NA TRBV20-1 NA CSASLGFGGMNTEAFF TGCAGTGCTAGTTTGGGATTTGGGGGGATGAACACTGAAGCTTTCTTT
TRBJ2-3 TRBD1 TRBV5-6 NA CASRPGRGRDRELEDTQYF TGTGCCAGCAGACCCGGGCGGGGCCGGGACAGGGAGTTGGAAGATACGCAGTATTTT
TRBJ2-3 TRBD2 TRBV5-5 NA CASSSGLAAQYF TGTGCCAGCAGCTCCGGACTAGCCGCGCAGTATTTT
TRBJ1-3 NA TRBV19 NA CASRTDGLNSGNTIYF TGTGCCAGTAGAACGGACGGACTGAACTCTGGAAACACCATATATTTT
TRBJ2-7 NA TRBV2 once CASSDLGGRSYEQYF TGTGCCAGCAGTGACCTCGGAGGGAGGTCGTACGAGCAGTACTTC
TRBJ2-5 TRBD2 TRBV7-9 NA CASSLERGGQETQYF TGTGCCAGCAGCCTCGAGCGGGGGGGGCAAGAGACCCAGTACTTC
TRBJ1-2 NA TRBV6-5 once CASSYSIISGDYGYTF TGTGCCAGCAGTTACTCGATCATCTCAGGGGACTATGGCTACACCTTC
TRBJ2-3 NA TRBV2 NA CASSVGPSPTDTQYF TGTGCCAGCAGTGTCGGGCCTAGCCCCACAGATACGCAGTATTTT
TRBJ1-1 NA TRBV2 NA CASRQGAFF TGTGCCAGCAGACAGGGAGCTTTCTTT
TRBJ1-1 NA TRBV29-1 NA CSVAPGDEAFF TGCAGCGTTGCCCCGGGAGATGAAGCTTTCTTT
TRBJ1-1 NA TRBV6-6 NA CASSYQQGWDTEAFF TGTGCCAGCAGTTACCAACAGGGATGGGACACTGAAGCTTTCTTT
TRBJ2-5 TRBD2 TRBV5-4 NA CASSLAGVSETQYF TGTGCCAGCAGCTTAGCGGGGGTATCAGAGACCCAGTACTTC
TRBJ1-2 NA TRBV7-8 NA CASSLGPKTNYGYTF TGTGCCAGCAGCTTGGGGCCCAAGACCAACTATGGCTACACCTTC
TRBJ1-4 NA TRBV6-1 NA CASGGRTNEKLFF TGTGCCAGCGGCGGGCGGACTAATGAAAAACTGTTTTTT
TRBJ1-2 NA TRBV19 NA CATKSRDPNYGYTF TGTGCCACTAAGAGCAGGGATCCTAACTATGGCTACACCTTC